The sequence of this T cell receptor beta chain was determined in a study of Ad26.COV2.S vaccination and SARS-CoV-2 variants. Study summary: The donor was enrolled in the Ad26.COV2.S arm of the COV1001 trial. Whole-study results and caveats: TCR breadth and depth analyses may have underestimated total T cell responses.

The germline V gene encodes CDR1 SGHTA and CDR2 FQGNSA. With 2 bases clipped from V and 4 bases from J, the junction kept 11 bases outside the gene matches. The CDR3 loop spans 17 amino acids. Treatment meaning: approximately 18 received Ad26.COV2.S at low or high dose, single or two shots; about 5 received placebo; per-sample allocation not given. Specimen acquisition occurred on day 63 following the initial vaccine or placebo injection. Sequencing was performed with immunoSEQ multiplex PCR; in TCRdb, only in-frame clones are kept and a portion is missing. The data hold roughly 500,000 clones, with 89% observed a single time. Remarks on this clone: Its antigen is not known.

This clonotype was sampled from a person between 18 and 60 years old who received the Ad26.COV2.S COVID-19 vaccine or a placebo. The sequenced sample was peripheral blood, obtained in a trial of Ad26.COV2.S vaccine versus placebo. The chain carries TRBV7-2 and TRBJ1-2; 9 nucleotides agree with TRBD1. CDR3 in DNA: TGTGCCAGCAGCTTAAAAGGGTGGGACAGGGCCGGCTATGGCTACACCTTC. Amino acid sequence: CASSLKGWDRAGYGYTF.